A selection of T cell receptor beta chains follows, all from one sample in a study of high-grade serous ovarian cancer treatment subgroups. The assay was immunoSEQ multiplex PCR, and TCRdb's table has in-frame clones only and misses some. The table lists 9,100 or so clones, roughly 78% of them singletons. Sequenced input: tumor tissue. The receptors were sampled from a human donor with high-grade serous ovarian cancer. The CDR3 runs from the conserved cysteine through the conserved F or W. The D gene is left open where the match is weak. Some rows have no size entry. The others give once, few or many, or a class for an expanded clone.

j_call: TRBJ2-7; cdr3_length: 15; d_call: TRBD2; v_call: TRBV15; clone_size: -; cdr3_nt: TGTGCCACCAGCAGAGGTGGACTAGCGGGAGACGAGCAGTACTTC; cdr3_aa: CATSRGGLAGDEQYF
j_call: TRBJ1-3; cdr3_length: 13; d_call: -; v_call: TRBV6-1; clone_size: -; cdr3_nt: TGTGCCAGCAGGGGGGGCACACCCGTCACCATATATTTT; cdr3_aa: CASRGGTPVTIYF
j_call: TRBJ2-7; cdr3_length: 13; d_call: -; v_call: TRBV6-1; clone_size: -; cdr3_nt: TGTGCCAGCAAATCGGACAGCCCCTACGAGCAGTACTTC; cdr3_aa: CASKSDSPYEQYF
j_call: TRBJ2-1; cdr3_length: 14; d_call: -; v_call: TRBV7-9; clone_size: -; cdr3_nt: TGTGCCAGCAGCTTAGCCGCGTCCTACAATGAGCAGTTCTTC; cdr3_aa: CASSLAASYNEQFF
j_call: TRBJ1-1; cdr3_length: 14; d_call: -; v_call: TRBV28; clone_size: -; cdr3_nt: TGTGCCAGCAGCCTCTTACTCAGCAGGACTGAAGCTTTCTTT; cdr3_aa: CASSLLLSRTEAFF
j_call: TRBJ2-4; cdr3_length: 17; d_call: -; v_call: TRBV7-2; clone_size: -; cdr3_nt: TGTGCCAGCACCGTAGTGGCGGGGACAGCGGGGAAAAACATTCAGTACTTC; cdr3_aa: CASTVVAGTAGKNIQYF
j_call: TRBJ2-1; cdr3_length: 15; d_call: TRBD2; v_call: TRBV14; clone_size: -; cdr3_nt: TGTGCCAGCAGCCTCCAGCGGGAGGGGGACAATGAGCAGTTCTTC; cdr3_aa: CASSLQREGDNEQFF
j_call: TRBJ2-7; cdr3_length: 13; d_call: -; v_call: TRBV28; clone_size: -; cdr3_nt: TGTGCCAGCATTCAACAGGCTTCCTACGAGCAGTACTTC; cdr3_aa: CASIQQASYEQYF
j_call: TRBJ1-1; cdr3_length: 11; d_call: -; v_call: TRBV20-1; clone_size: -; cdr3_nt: TGCAGTGCTAAGGCAGGGGCTGGAGCTTTCTTT; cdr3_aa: CSAKAGAGAFF
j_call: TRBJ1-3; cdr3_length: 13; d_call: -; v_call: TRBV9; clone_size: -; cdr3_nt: TGTGCCAGCACATCTCCCTCTGGAAACACCATATATTTT; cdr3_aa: CASTSPSGNTIYF
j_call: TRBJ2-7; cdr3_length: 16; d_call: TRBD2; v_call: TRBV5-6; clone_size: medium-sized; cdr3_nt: TGTGCCAGCAGCCAGGAAGCGGGAGTCCCTTCCTACGAGCAGTACTTC; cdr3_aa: CASSQEAGVPSYEQYF
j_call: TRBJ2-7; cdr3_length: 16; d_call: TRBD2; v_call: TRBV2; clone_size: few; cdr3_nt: TGTGCCAGCAGTCGGACTAGCGGGGGGTTGTCGAGTGAGCAGTACTTC; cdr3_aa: CASSRTSGGLSSEQYF
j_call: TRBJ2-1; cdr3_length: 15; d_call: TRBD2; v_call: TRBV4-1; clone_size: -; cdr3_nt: TGCGCCAGCAGCCTCTATACGGGAGGGCCCAATGAGCAGTTCTTC; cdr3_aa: CASSLYTGGPNEQFF
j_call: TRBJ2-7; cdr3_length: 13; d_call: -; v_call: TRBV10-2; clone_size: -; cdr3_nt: TGCGCCAGTTCCCAGGAGAGATCCTACGAGCAGTACTTC; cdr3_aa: CASSQERSYEQYF
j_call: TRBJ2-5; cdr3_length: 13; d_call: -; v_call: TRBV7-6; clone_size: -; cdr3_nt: TGTGCCAGCAGCTTAGGGTGGCAAGAGACCCAGTACTTC; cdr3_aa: CASSLGWQETQYF
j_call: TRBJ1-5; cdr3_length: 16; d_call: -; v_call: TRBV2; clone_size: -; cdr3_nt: TGTGCCAGCAGGGATGACAGGACCTTACTGTATCAGCCCCAGCATTTT; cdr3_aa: CASRDDRTLLYQPQHF
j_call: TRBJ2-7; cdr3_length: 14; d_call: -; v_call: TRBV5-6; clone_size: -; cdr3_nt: TGTGCCAGCAGCAAGGTCTTAGGCTCCTACGAGCAGTACTTC; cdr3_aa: CASSKVLGSYEQYF
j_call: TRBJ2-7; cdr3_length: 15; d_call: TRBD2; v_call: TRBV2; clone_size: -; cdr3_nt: TGTGCCAGCATAATCTCGACTAGCGGGAACTACGAGCAGTACTTC; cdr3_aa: CASIISTSGNYEQYF
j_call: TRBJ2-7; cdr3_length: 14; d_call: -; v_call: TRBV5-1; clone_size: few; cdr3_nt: TGCGCCAGCAGCTTGGCCGGCAGGGCTCTCGAGCAGTACTTC; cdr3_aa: CASSLAGRALEQYF
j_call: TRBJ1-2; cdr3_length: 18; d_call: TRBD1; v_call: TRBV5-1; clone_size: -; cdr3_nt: TGCGCCAGCAGCTTGGCCGGGACAGGGGGATCAGAAGTCGGGGGCTACACCTTC; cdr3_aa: CASSLAGTGGSEVGGYTF
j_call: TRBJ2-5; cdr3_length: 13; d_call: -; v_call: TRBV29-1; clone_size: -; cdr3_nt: TGCAGCGTTGAAGACGCACTAAAGACAGCCCAGTACTTC; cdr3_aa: CSVEDALKTAQYF
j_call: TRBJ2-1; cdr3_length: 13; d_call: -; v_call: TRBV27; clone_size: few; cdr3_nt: TGTGCCAGCGGGGTAGCGGAATACAATGAGCAGTTCTTC; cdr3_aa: CASGVAEYNEQFF